This entry is about one T cell receptor (beta chain). This clone came up once. The antigen this receptor binds is unknown. A junction boundary mismatches the germline segment, possibly from a read error. The source of the sample is a study of metastatic and nonmetastatic thyroid tumors (dated by TCRdb to about 2020). A note on the overall study: For patients with malignant and with benign thyroid disease, the researchers compared repertoires between peripheral blood samples and tumor or nodule tissue samples.

Before undergoing thyroid surgery, none of the patients had been given any kind of treatment. The study retrospectively analysed patient clinical samples collected from about 2012 to 2019 using T-cell receptor beta sequencing. Findings and caveats that apply to the study as a whole: In both blood and tumor samples, TCR beta diversity was reported to be significantly higher in malignant tumors than in benign nodules.

The method was PCR. The sequencing machine was an Illumina HiSeq 4000. High-throughput sequencing was used to profile the TCR beta-chain CDR3 region of each patient. The authors processed their data as follows. Drawing on CDR3 differences between clinicopathological groups, the researchers built a classifier meant to tell apart patients with distant-metastatic papillary thyroid cancer. Repertoire diversity was assessed with the Shannon index, and tumor-blood repertoire similarity with the Morisita-Horn index. TCRdb trimmed public reads at Q25 via fastp, called clones via MiXCR and kept in-frame beta chains. The V and J calls here are based on TCRdb, not the publication. In all, the sample holds 25,000 to 35,000 clones, and about 4% of those were seen once. The leading ten clones occupy 21% of the sample. The CDR3 starts with the cysteine, ends with the phenylalanine, and has 16 residues. Only CDR3 DNA is held: 48 bases, read in frame from base 1. The CDR1 and CDR2 encoded by the germline V gene are SGHRS and YFSETQ.

The V and J segments used are TRBV5-1 and TRBJ1-4; 9 middle bases align to TRBD1. Sequenced material: blood. The clonotype comes from a female donor with papillary thyroid cancer or a benign thyroid nodule (not recorded which). Some clones in this sample may be carry-over from other donors' samples. The CDR3 here reads CASRLGPQGAYEKLFF. Here is the DNA: TGCGCCAGCAGATTGGGTCCACAGGGGGCCTATGAAAAACTGTTTTTT.